The clone carrying this T cell receptor beta chain was observed a handful of times. Those enrolled in Seattle joined during active infection and were followed longitudinally afterward. This CDR3 is built from 15 residues. The germline V and J ends were trimmed by 3 bases and 2 bases, with 14 bases remaining between them. Germline V CDR1 and CDR2: MNHEY, SMNVEV (reference sequence). These data belong to a study of blood T cell repertoires in COVID-19. About the research overall: The analysed material was cDNA or gDNA that came from T cells, B-cell-depleted T cells, or PBMCs.

Per the study methods: By means of reference gene primer amplification, nucleated cell counts were estimated. Sequencing was performed with immunoSEQ multiplex PCR; in TCRdb, only in-frame clones are kept and a portion is missing. V, J and clone size are taken as reported in that table, and D and trimming were inferred from the DNA itself. The sample lists about 260,000 clones; around 84% were seen once. The chain uses TRBV27 and TRBJ2-7, with a possible D match to TRBD1 (5 bases). This TCR came from a woman aged 60-70 years with COVID-19, enrolled during active disease. Sequencing was done on a sample of peripheral blood. The chain's CDR3 is CASSLGHAKTYEQYF. In DNA, the CDR3 is TGTGCCAGCAGTTTGGGGCACGCCAAAACCTACGAGCAGTACTTC.